This T cell receptor beta chain originates from a study of T cells in Graves' hyperthyroidism and ophthalmopathy. Diagnostic decisions used clinical symptoms, serum thyroxine and TRAb, thyroid ultrasound and orbital computed tomography. PBMCs were obtained from approximately 10 ml fresh peripheral blood. Note on this clonotype: Antigen specificity is unknown.

The source material, RNA transcripts, was used to amplify TCR beta CDR3 regions. The HTBI primer set was used in a first-round RT-PCR of the TCR CDR3. MiXCR was run by TCRdb on the multiplex PCR reads, yielding one entry per CDR3 protein. The sample holds some 300,000 distinct CDR3 sequences, about 19% seen once. Findings and caveats of the study: Blood also contained most expanded thyroid clonotypes above 0.001.

The CDR3 extends over 15 amino acids. Trimming cost V 3 bases and J 4 bases; bases outside gene matches: 6. Germline loops: CDR1 MNHNS, CDR2 SASEGT. Sample: blood. The origin of this receptor is a man aged 50-60 years with Graves' ophthalmopathy. The rearrangement uses TRBV6-1 and TRBJ2-1; 7 bases align to TRBD2. CDR3 coding DNA: TGTGCCAGCAGTGAGGGGTCTAGCGGTTACAATGAGCAGTTCTTC. It is translated as CASSEGSSGYNEQFF.